This T cell receptor beta chain was captured in a study of early T cells in non-severe SARS-CoV-2 infection. Findings of the study overall: In VDJdb matching, anti-spike CD8 responses were favored while private and CD4 specificities went missing.

The library protocol tagged individual cDNA molecules with unique molecular identifiers. MiXCR was run by TCRdb on the 5' RACE reads, yielding one entry per CDR3 protein. Here the sample spans tens of thousands of distinct CDR3 sequences, around 13% being singletons. Germline V gene data show CDR1 as SGHAT and CDR2 as FQNNGV. The CDR3 is made up of 16 amino acids. The junction had 9 bases not matched to a gene; V was cut back by 4 bases and J by 6 bases. This clonotype has only one observation. Its matching antigen is unknown. The J gene is TRBJ1-6, the V gene TRBV11-2, with 7 positions matching TRBD1. The sequence came from an adult who was a healthcare worker with PCR-confirmed SARS-CoV-2 infection or an uninfected control (not recorded which). The specimen was whole blood. CDR3 region: CASSSGDSFANSPLHF. The CDR3 nucleotides read TGTGCCAGCAGCTCCGGGGACAGTTTTGCTAATTCACCCCTCCACTTT.